This T cell receptor beta chain was retrieved from a study of T cells after yellow fever vaccination. Study results and limitations: Contamination of FACS-sorted repertoires by abundant clonotypes from the bulk population could occur. Most clones from primary vaccination resurfaced after the booster (nearly 97% CD4, approximately 87% CD8).

About this clonotype itself: The target antigen is unknown.

Synthesis of TCR cDNA relied on 5'RACE template switching, which attached a universal primer site and UMIs. TCRdb reprocessed the 5' RACE reads via MiXCR and lists one record per CDR3 protein. The sample carries approximately 180,000 distinct CDR3 sequences, 6.2% recorded once. Trimming removed 6 bases from V and 0 bases from J, with 9 bases in between. The CDR3 has 13 amino acids. Germline CDR1 DFQATT, CDR2 SNEGSKA (reference sequence). This sample comprised CD4+ T cells sorted from PBMCs, obtained on the day of the first yellow fever vaccination. The rearrangement uses TRBV20-1 and TRBJ1-5, with a possible D match to TRBD1 (5 bases). This receptor was identified in a man younger than 30 who received the YFV17D yellow fever vaccine. The CDR3 sequence is CSAADSSNQPQHF. Written as DNA, the CDR3 is TGCAGTGCAGCAGACAGTAGCAATCAGCCCCAGCATTTT.